Shown below are 27 T cell receptor beta chains from a single sample sequenced in a study of graft-versus-host responses after intestinal transplantation. Assay: immunoSEQ multiplex PCR; the TCRdb copy retains only in-frame clones and omits some. Of fewer than 85,000 clones listed, roughly 84% are singletons. No antigen has been identified for these receptors. Sequencing used unstimulated CD4+ T cells sorted from spleen or lymph node cells, obtained before transplant. The receptors derive from a human donor who was the organ donor for an intestinal transplant.

This chain links TRBV15 with TRBJ2-5; D is perhaps TRBD1 (7 bases). With 5 bases removed from V and 5 bases from J, the gap between germline ends came to 15 bases. Germline V gene data show CDR1 as LNHNV and CDR2 as YYDKDF (reference sequence). This CDR3 has 14 residues. CDR3 loop: CATSLEGARETQYF. CDR3 in DNA: TGTGCCACCAGCTTGGAGGGGGCCCGGGAGACCCAGTACTTC.

V is TRBV6-4 and J is TRBJ2-7, with D maybe TRBD2 (7 bases). Per germline, CDR1 MRHNA and CDR2 SNTAGT. The CDR3 runs to 15 residues. Trimming stripped 3 bases from V and 7 bases from J, with 19 bases between. The CDR3 coding sequence is TGTGCCAGCAGTGATTGTCCGGGGGGCCGGTGTGAGCAGTACGTC. Amino acid sequence: CASSDCPGGRCEQYV.

This clone was found once. The chain combines TRBV28 with TRBJ1-1; no firm D call. Germline CDR1 is MDHEN and CDR2 is SYDVKM. The CDR3 has 12 amino acids. Deletions cut 2 bases from V and 3 bases from J, with 4 bases between. CDR3 sequence: CASSLRYTEAFF. Here the CDR3 DNA reads TGTGCCAGCAGTTTACGGTACACTGAAGCTTTCTTT.

This clone occurred a few times. The V and J genes are TRBV4-1 and TRBJ2-7; a weak D match, TRBD1 (5 bases). V shed 3 bases and J shed 5 bases, with 11 bases lying between them. In germline, CDR1 is MGHRA, CDR2 YSYEKL. The CDR3 runs to 13 residues. CDR3 DNA sequence: TGCGCCAGCAGCCATCGCACAGGAGACGAGCAGTACGTC. It codes for CASSHRTGDEQYV.

This clone appeared a few times. The rearrangement links TRBV6-1 to TRBJ1-3, with a weak D call TRBD1 (6 bases). CDR3 length: 14 residues. The germline V and J ends were trimmed by 5 bases and 2 bases, with 10 bases remaining between them. CDR1 is MNHNS and CDR2 is SASEGT in the germline V gene. CDR3 protein: CASSTGTTGNTIYF. The DNA for the CDR3 is TGTGCCAGCAGTACCGGGACAACTGGAAACACCATATATTTT.

V usage is TRBV4-3 and J usage is TRBJ2-2, with D possibly TRBD1 on 5 matching bases. Trimming shortened V by 8 bases and J by 9 bases, and 19 bases separated the two germline ends. The CDR3 runs 14 residues. Germline values: CDR1 LGHNA, CDR2 YSLEER. The DNA for the CDR3 is TGCGCCAGCTCGCAGGGAACGCCCGGCCGGGAGCTGTTTTTT. This gives the protein CASSQGTPGRELFF.

The chain links TRBV30 to TRBJ1-5, with 7 bases lining up with TRBD1. The CDR3 is 15 amino acids. Looked up from germline, CDR1 is GTSNPN and CDR2 is SVGIG (reference sequence). V was pared by 2 bases and J by 1 base, with 5 bases of the junction left unmatched. The CDR3 reads CAWSPPTGSNQPQHF. The CDR3 bases are TGTGCCTGGAGTCCCCCGACAGGGAGCAATCAGCCCCAGCATTTT.

This sequence joins TRBV5-8 and TRBJ2-5; 9 bases align to TRBD2. V was clipped by 7 bases and J by 3 bases; unmatched bases: 7. Germline V CDR1 and CDR2: SGHTS, YDEGEE. The CDR3 loop spans 14 amino acids. CDR3 DNA sequence: TGTGCCAGCCGAACCAGCGGGGGGAAAGAGACCCAGTACTTC. Translation: CASRTSGGKETQYF. Combining the CDR3 with reference TRBV5-8 and TRBJ2-5 gives the whole variable domain EAGVTQSPTHLIKTRGQQATLRCSPISGHTSVYWYQQALGLGLQFLLWYDEGEERNRGNFPPRFSGRQFPNYSSELNVNALELEDSALYLCASRTSGGKETQYFGPGTRLLVL.

The V gene is TRBV5-5, the J gene TRBJ1-2; D call uncertain. The length of the CDR3 is 12 residues. Germline loops: CDR1 SGHKS, CDR2 YYEKEE (reference sequence). Trimming shortened V by 5 bases and J by 8 bases, and 13 bases separated the two germline ends. CDR3 coding DNA: TGTGCCAGCAGTTTGATCGGTTACGGCTACACCTTC. It is translated as CASSLIGYGYTF.

V usage is TRBV2 and J usage is TRBJ2-1; D is ambiguous. V was pared by 2 bases and J by 3 bases, with 11 bases between. This CDR3 spans 15 amino acids. CDR1 SNHLY and CDR2 FYNNEI come from the germline V gene. Here the CDR3 reads CASSEWQRGYNEQFF. The CDR3 coding sequence is TGTGCCAGCAGTGAATGGCAGAGAGGCTACAATGAGCAGTTCTTC.

V and J are TRBV18 and TRBJ1-1; the D is unclear. The CDR3 consists of 15 residues. The V gene's germline CDR1 is KGHSH and CDR2 LQKENI. Trimming took 0 bases from V and 4 from J, leaving 12 bases between them. This CDR3 reads CASSPPRVSGTEAFF. Written as DNA, the CDR3 is TGTGCCAGCTCACCACCGAGGGTCTCCGGCACTGAAGCTTTCTTT.

V usage is TRBV27 and J usage is TRBJ1-5; TRBD1 matches at 9 bases. Germline CDR1 and CDR2: MNHEY and SMNVEV (reference sequence). The CDR3 extends over 15 amino acids. With 4 bases clipped from V and 7 bases from J, the junction kept 8 bases outside the gene matches. CDR3 nucleotides: TGTGCCAGCAGTTCAACGACAGGGGGTAGCCAGCCCCAGCATTTT. It is translated as CASSSTTGGSQPQHF.

This sequence joins TRBV7-6 and TRBJ2-3; TRBD2 matches 9 bases. V lost 8 bases, J lost 5 bases, and 5 bases stayed unmatched. The CDR3 covers 13 residues. Germline-derived CDR1 and CDR2 are SGHVS and FNYEAQ. CDR3 loop: CASRGGARDTQYF. CDR3 coding DNA: TGTGCCAGCCGCGGGGGGGCCAGAGATACGCAGTATTTT.

The CDR3 sequence: CASSTTGADTEAFF. CDR3 bases: TGTGCCAGCAGCACGACAGGGGCGGACACTGAAGCTTTCTTT. This chain joins TRBV7-3 and TRBJ1-1, with 8 bases lining up with TRBD1. The V segment lost 5 bases and the J segment 3 bases; nucleotides outside the gene matches: 5. Germline CDR1 is SGHTA and CDR2 is FQGTGA. This CDR3 spans 14 amino acids.

The CDR3 nucleotides read TGTGCCAGCCAGGGGACTAGCGGGGGTTACTCCTACAATGAGCAGTTCTTC. Its protein product is CASQGTSGGYSYNEQFF. The chain employs TRBV28 and TRBJ2-1; TRBD2 matches 14 bases. Trimming at V came to 8 bases and at J to 0 bases, leaving 6 bases not matched to a gene. This CDR3 contains 17 residues. Germline CDR1 MDHEN, CDR2 SYDVKM.

As DNA, the CDR3 is TGCAGTGCTAGTCCCGGAGGGGGCTACACCTTC. It codes for CSASPGGGYTF. V usage is TRBV20-1 and J usage is TRBJ1-2, with unresolved D. The V end lost 3 bases, the J end lost 8 bases, and 10 bases lay between the germline ends. The CDR3 contains 11 residues. Germline assignment: CDR1 DFQATT and CDR2 SNEGSKA (reference sequence).

The chain joins TRBV6-1 to TRBJ2-3; 8 bases agree with TRBD2. The V and J ends lost 2 bases and 5 bases, in that order; junction bases with no gene match: 9. Germline V lookup: CDR1 MNHNS, CDR2 SASEGT. The CDR3 length is 16 residues. The CDR3 region has the DNA TGTGCCAGCAGTGAATCTATCGGGGGGGCCATAGATACGCAGTATTTT. Translation gives CASSESIGGAIDTQYF.

This clone came up a few times. The V gene is TRBV19, the J gene TRBJ1-2, with 9 nucleotides matching TRBD1. CDR1 is LNHDA, CDR2 SQIVND, per germline (reference sequence). Trimming removed 6 bases from V and 7 bases from J; junction bases left unmatched: 9. The CDR3 covers 14 residues. The CDR3 bases are TGTGCCAGTAGACTACAGGGGGCTCGGGTTGGCTACACCTTC. It encodes CASRLQGARVGYTF.

The chain has TRBV2 and TRBJ1-6; 10 positions match TRBD1. Trimming took 8 bases from V and 5 from J; bases not matched to a gene: 6. The CDR3 covers 15 residues. The germline CDR1 and CDR2 sequences are SNHLY and FYNNEI. CDR3 DNA sequence: TGTGCCAGCTCGGGACAGGGGCAAAATAATTCACCCCTCCACTTT. Residues: CASSGQGQNNSPLHF.

This chain connects TRBV5-6 to TRBJ1-4; 7 bases are a match to TRBD1. J was trimmed by 6 bases and V by 5 bases; bases with no gene match: 7. Germline lookup yields CDR1 SGHDT and CDR2 YYEEEE. This CDR3 has 14 amino acids. The CDR3 is CASRLTGVDEKLFF. The CDR3 nucleotides are TGTGCCAGCAGATTAACAGGGGTGGATGAAAAACTGTTTTTT. Full variable domain (missing parts from reference TRBV5-6 and TRBJ1-4): DAGVTQSPTHLIKTRGQQVTLRCSPKSGHDTVSWYQQALGQGPQFIFQYYEEEERQRGNFPDRFSGHQFPNYSSELNVNALLLGDSALYLCASRLTGVDEKLFFGSGTQLSVL.

The genes are TRBV14 and TRBJ1-1; 9 bases line up with TRBD1. The germline gives CDR1 SGHDN, CDR2 FVKESK. CDR3 size: 16 residues. Trimming took 0 bases from V and 6 from J; bases not matched to a gene: 8. CDR3 residues: CASSQDRGQGKAEAFF. CDR3 DNA sequence: TGTGCCAGCAGCCAAGATCGTGGACAGGGGAAAGCTGAAGCTTTCTTT.

The gene calls are TRBV15 and TRBJ1-6; D not certain. Germline CDR1 reads LNHNV; CDR2 reads YYDKDF (reference sequence). Between the trimmed V and J ends, which lost 3 bases and 9 bases, there was a span of 9 bases. The CDR3 is 13 amino acids. The CDR3 DNA is TGTGCCACCAGCAGTGAACAAGTTTCACCCCTCCACTTT. Translated: CATSSEQVSPLHF. The full variable domain, its missing parts supplied by reference TRBV15 and TRBJ1-6, is DAMVIQNPRYQVTQFGKPVTLSCSQTLNHNVMYWYQQKSSQAPKLLFHYYDKDFNNEADTPDNFQSRRPNTSFCFLDIRSPGLGDTAMYLCATSSEQVSPLHFGNGTRLTVT.

The V and J genes are TRBV5-4 and TRBJ2-2; possible D gene TRBD1, 6 bases. This CDR3 comprises 14 residues. Per the germline V gene, CDR1 is SGHNT and CDR2 is YYREEE (reference sequence). The ends were cut back, 4 bases at V and 2 bases at J, with 9 bases in the middle. CDR3 DNA: TGTGCCAGCAGCGTGGGACAAAACACCGGGGAGCTGTTTTTT. Protein: CASSVGQNTGELFF.

This clone was recorded only once. The chain recombines TRBV7-2 with TRBJ2-1; D is perhaps TRBD2 (5 bases). CDR1 SGHTA and CDR2 FQGNSA come from the germline V gene. V was trimmed by 1 base and J by 0 bases, leaving 16 bases between them. The CDR3 extends over 18 amino acids. Here the CDR3 reads CASSLEAARIPSYNEQFF. CDR3 DNA: TGTGCCAGCAGCTTAGAAGCGGCGCGCATTCCCTCCTACAATGAGCAGTTCTTC.

This chain joins TRBV2 and TRBJ1-6; tentatively, D is TRBD1 (6 bases). The germline gives CDR1 SNHLY, CDR2 FYNNEI. The CDR3 is 14 amino acids. Trimming removed 3 bases from V and 6 bases from J, with 9 bases in between. CDR3 region: CASSDGDINSPLHF. The CDR3 DNA follows: TGTGCCAGCAGTGATGGGGACATTAATTCACCCCTCCACTTT.

Of note for this clone: The junction differs from germline at one of its ends, possibly a read error. The V call is TRBV2, the J call TRBJ2-1, with 10 positions matching TRBD2. Germline lookup yields CDR1 SNHLY and CDR2 FYNNEI. This CDR3 contains 11 residues. Here the CDR3 reads CASSTSGEVIF. The CDR3 nucleotides are TGTGCCAGCAGTACTAGCGGGGAAGTAATCTTC.

The V gene is TRBV5-4, the J gene TRBJ1-2, with a possible D match to TRBD1 (6 bases). From germline, CDR1 is SGHNT and CDR2 YYREEE (reference sequence). V was clipped by 4 bases and J by 3 bases, with 16 bases between them. There are 15 residues in the CDR3. The DNA for the CDR3 is TGTGCCAGCAGCCGGTGGACAGCAGGCGACTATGGCTACACCTTC. This codes for CASSRWTAGDYGYTF.